The next 32 T cell receptor beta chains were all read from a single sample in a study of T cell changes during pregnancy in multiple sclerosis. Repertoires were generated with immunoSEQ multiplex PCR, while TCRdb's copy carries only in-frame clones and drops some. Found here are 30,000 to 40,000 clones, 90% to 95% of them singletons; the top ten hold roughly 3.1%. The sample was CD4+ T cells from peripheral blood mononuclear cells, taken in the third trimester of pregnancy. Receptors originate from a female donor in good health, enrolled as a control in a pregnancy study.

This clone turned up a few times. The rearrangement joins TRBV4-2 to TRBJ2-3; D might be TRBD2 (5 bases). Germline CDR1 reads LGHNA; CDR2 reads YNFKEQ. V was shortened by 1 base and J by 1 base, with 6 bases between the two germline ends. The CDR3 has 14 amino acids. CDR3 residues: CASSQVRGTDTQYF. CDR3 coding DNA: TGTGCCAGCAGCCAAGTGAGGGGCACAGATACGCAGTATTTT.

The count of this clone is one. The chain joins TRBV5-5 to TRBJ1-5, with D perhaps TRBD1 (6 bases). V was cut by 3 bases and J by 5 bases, with 15 bases left in between. This CDR3 spans 15 amino acids. CDR1 and CDR2 from the germline V gene are SGHKS and YYEKEE (reference sequence). CDR3 bases: TGTGCCAGCAGCTCCTCGGACAGAGGATATCAGCCCCAGCATTTT. This encodes CASSSSDRGYQPQHF.

As for this clone: The germline gene is not matched at one end of the junction; a read error may be the cause. For the CDR3, the DNA is TGTGCCAGCAGCTTAGGCCAGGCTCCTTTCTTC. Amino acids: CASSLGQAPFF. The chain joins TRBV7-9 to TRBJ2-7; no clear D. This CDR3 comprises 11 residues. Germline CDR1 reads SEHNR; CDR2 reads FQNEAQ (reference sequence). Filled out from reference TRBV7-9 and TRBJ2-7, the complete variable domain reads DTGVSQNPRHKITKRGQNVTFRCDPISEHNRLYWYRQTLGQGPEFLTYFQNEAQLEKSRLLSDRFSAERPKGSFSTLEIQRTEQGDSAMYLCASSLGQAPFFGPGTRLTVT.

The chain employs TRBV18 and TRBJ2-7; D not certain. V gave up 4 bases and J gave up 4 bases, with 17 bases separating them. The length of the CDR3 is 15 residues. The V gene's germline CDR1 is KGHSH and CDR2 LQKENI. The CDR3 sequence is CASSLAPQIQYEQYF. In DNA, the CDR3 is TGTGCCAGCTCACTAGCCCCCCAGATCCAATACGAGCAGTACTTC.

This chain connects TRBV5-6 to TRBJ1-2, with 9 bases aligning to TRBD1. Germline trimming cut 4 bases from V and 5 bases from J; bases unmatched to any gene: 9. Germline CDR1 reads SGHDT; CDR2 reads YYEEEE. The CDR3 extends over 15 amino acids. CDR3 amino acids: CASSPDRGGIYGYTF. In nucleotides, the CDR3 is TGTGCCAGCAGCCCGGACAGGGGCGGAATATATGGCTACACCTTC.

A remark on this clone: The same CDR3 is also encoded by other DNA sequences in this sample. The J gene is TRBJ2-1, the V gene TRBV9, with TRBD1 as a possible D gene (6 bases). The V gene's germline CDR1 is SGDLS and CDR2 YYNGEE. V lost 2 bases, J lost 1 base, and 10 bases lay in between. The CDR3 length is 15 residues. Here the CDR3 DNA reads TGTGCCAGCAGCGTGGGGCAGGGGTCCTACAATGAGCAGTTCTTC. Its translation: CASSVGQGSYNEQFF. Drawing the rest from reference TRBV9 and TRBJ2-1, the complete variable domain is DSGVTQTPKHLITATGQRVTLRCSPRSGDLSVYWYQQSLDQGLQFLIQYYNGEERAKGNILERFSAQQFPDLHSELNLSSLELGDSALYFCASSVGQGSYNEQFFGPGTRLTVL.

The chain recombines TRBV7-2 with TRBJ1-2; no reliable D call. CDR3 length equals 13 residues. Deletions cut 1 base from V and 5 bases from J, with 8 bases between. Germline CDR1 SGHTA, CDR2 FQGNSA. The CDR3 here is CASSLEVRYGYTF. The CDR3 DNA follows: TGTGCCAGCAGCTTAGAAGTACGGTATGGCTACACCTTC. Supplemented by reference TRBV7-2 and TRBJ1-2, the full variable domain reads GAGVSQSPSNKVTEKGKDVELRCDPISGHTALYWYRQSLGQGLEFLIYFQGNSAPDKSGLPSDRFSAERTGGSVSTLTIQRTQQEDSAVYLCASSLEVRYGYTFGSGTRLTVV.

The V gene is TRBV10-3, the J gene TRBJ2-7, with 7 bases lining up with TRBD2. The V segment lost 11 bases and the J segment 4 bases; nucleotides outside the gene matches: 5. The CDR3 contains 11 residues. The germline V gene has CDR1 ENHRY and CDR2 SYGVKD. The CDR3 DNA reads TGTGCCGCACGGGACTATTACGAGCAGTACTTC. It encodes CAARDYYEQYF.

The chain is built from TRBV9 and TRBJ1-5; perhaps TRBD1 as D (6 bases). Trimming removed 5 bases from V and 4 bases from J, with 16 bases in between. CDR3 size: 15 residues. The germline CDR1 and CDR2 sequences are SGDLS and YYNGEE. The CDR3 sequence is CASRVRQDRNQPQHF. The CDR3, as DNA: TGTGCCAGCAGAGTCCGGCAGGACAGAAATCAGCCCCAGCATTTT.

In this sample, this clone turned up a few times. The V gene is TRBV10-3, the J gene TRBJ2-7, with 10 bases matching TRBD2. The ends lost 3 bases at V and 4 bases at J; junction bases unmatched: 3. CDR3 size: 14 residues. Germline lookup yields CDR1 ENHRY and CDR2 SYGVKD. CDR3 bases: TGTGCCATCAGTGACCCTAGCGGGAGTTACGAGCAGTACTTC. Translating it yields CAISDPSGSYEQYF.

This clone has just one count. The chain employs TRBV5-4 and TRBJ2-1, with D possibly matching TRBD1 (6 bases). V dropped 0 bases and J dropped 5 bases, with 9 bases sitting between them. The CDR3 consists of 14 residues. The V gene's germline CDR1 is SGHNT and CDR2 YYREEE (reference sequence). CDR3 amino acids: CASSLGGRDNEQFF. In DNA form, the CDR3 reads TGTGCCAGCAGCTTGGGGGGGCGCGACAATGAGCAGTTCTTC.

V usage is TRBV11-3 and J usage is TRBJ2-2; D not resolved. The V end was cut by 3 bases, the J end by 4 bases, with 9 bases between. Germline V CDR1 and CDR2: SGHNT, YENEEA. CDR3 size: 14 residues. CDR3 coding DNA: TGTGCCAGCAGCTTGGATGCGGCCACCGGGGAGCTGTTTTTT. It codes for CASSLDAATGELFF.

The rearrangement joins TRBV19 to TRBJ1-1; unclear D gene. Germline CDR1 reads LNHDA; CDR2 reads SQIVND (reference sequence). This CDR3 comprises 12 residues. V dropped 5 bases and J dropped 1 base, with 5 bases sitting between them. The chain's CDR3 is CASSLRNTEAFF. In nucleotides, the CDR3 is TGTGCCAGTAGTTTGAGGAACACTGAAGCTTTCTTT.

This chain uses TRBV6-5 with TRBJ1-2; 10 nucleotides line up with TRBD1. Per the germline V gene, CDR1 is MNHEY and CDR2 is SVGAGI. Unmatched junction bases numbered 2, after V lost 5 bases and J lost 2 bases. This CDR3 comprises 14 residues. For the CDR3, the DNA is TGTGCCAGCAGTCGGGACAGGGGAAACTATGGCTACACCTTC. Protein sequence: CASSRDRGNYGYTF.

The rearrangement joins TRBV28 to TRBJ1-3; the D is unclear. Germline CDR1 reads MDHEN; CDR2 reads SYDVKM. CDR3 length: 14 amino acids. Trimming stripped 7 bases from V and 0 bases from J, with 10 bases between. The DNA for the CDR3 is TGTGCCAGCATGATGGGCCCCTCTGGAAACACCATATATTTT. Protein: CASMMGPSGNTIYF.

In the case of this clone: The junction and the germline gene differ at one end; a read error may be behind it. The chain carries TRBV5-6 and TRBJ2-2, with a possible D match to TRBD1 (5 bases). The CDR3 runs to 14 residues. Germline-derived CDR1 and CDR2 are SGHDT and YYEEEE. CDR3 loop: CASSLAGNPGELFF. The CDR3 DNA reads as TGTGCCAGCAGCTTGGCAGGGAACCCCGGGGAGCTGTTTTTT.

The table lists this clone with a count of one. The V and J genes are TRBV6-1 and TRBJ1-2; 8 nucleotides align to TRBD1. The CDR3 sequence is 12 residues long. Per germline, CDR1 MNHNS and CDR2 SASEGT. This CDR3 is CRSGDRTYGYTF. CDR3 DNA: TGTAGAAGTGGGGACAGGACCTATGGCTACACCTTC.

J is TRBJ1-1 and V is TRBV7-8, with a tentative D call TRBD1 (6 bases). V lost 4 bases, J lost 1 base, and 22 bases lay in between. This CDR3 spans 18 amino acids. Germline loops: CDR1 SGHVS, CDR2 FQNEAQ. For the CDR3, the DNA is TGTGCCAGCAGCTCGTGGGGCAGGGGCGGCGTCGGGAACACTGAAGCTTTCTTT. This codes for CASSSWGRGGVGNTEAFF.

The chain links TRBV30 to TRBJ1-6, with 7 positions matching TRBD1. CDR3 size: 13 residues. The junction had 8 bases not matched to a gene; V was cut back by 8 bases and J by 7 bases. Germline V gene data show CDR1 as GTSNPN and CDR2 as SVGIG (reference sequence). The CDR3 nucleotides read TGTGCCAGGACAGGACTTACAAATTCACCCCTCCACTTT. Its protein is CARTGLTNSPLHF.

This clone was observed once. V is TRBV6-1 and J is TRBJ2-3; 11 bases are a match to TRBD2. With V trimmed by 3 bases and J by 1 base, 3 bases remained unmatched. Germline loops: CDR1 MNHNS, CDR2 SASEGT. The CDR3 consists of 16 residues. The DNA of the CDR3 is TGTGCCAGCAGTGAGTCACTAGCGGGGGGCACAGATACGCAGTATTTT. It yields the protein CASSESLAGGTDTQYF.

The CDR3 is CASSPYRVWITEAFF. In nucleotides, the CDR3 is TGCGCCAGCAGCCCCTACAGGGTTTGGATAACTGAAGCTTTCTTT. The gene calls are TRBV5-1 and TRBJ1-1, with TRBD1 as a possible D gene (6 bases). CDR1 is SGHRS, CDR2 YFSETQ, per germline. This CDR3 is 15 amino acids long. Trimming shortened V by 4 bases and J by 5 bases, and 18 bases separated the two germline ends.

The J gene is TRBJ1-2, the V gene TRBV28; the match to TRBD1 covers 7 bases. From germline, CDR1 is MDHEN and CDR2 SYDVKM. This CDR3 comprises 15 residues. With V trimmed by 4 bases and J by 2 bases, 7 bases remained unmatched. The DNA of the CDR3 is TGTGCCAGCAGTTCTCACATACAGGGGAACTATGGCTACACCTTC. Protein product: CASSSHIQGNYGYTF.

The gene calls are TRBV10-3 and TRBJ1-1, with 7 bases lining up with TRBD1. This CDR3 comprises 14 residues. The V and J ends lost 3 bases and 5 bases, in that order; junction bases with no gene match: 6. Germline values: CDR1 ENHRY, CDR2 SYGVKD. CDR3 sequence: CAISDRGLRTEAFF. The CDR3 DNA sequence: TGTGCCATCAGTGATAGGGGGCTAAGAACTGAAGCTTTCTTT.

CDR3 DNA: TGTGCCAGCAAAACCCGGGACAGAAACACCGGGGAGCTGTTTTTT. Translating gives CASKTRDRNTGELFF. This chain links TRBV6-1 with TRBJ2-2; 7 nucleotides agree with TRBD1. The CDR3 length is 15 residues. The V gene's germline CDR1 is MNHNS and CDR2 SASEGT. With 7 bases clipped from V and 2 bases from J, the junction kept 7 bases outside the gene matches.

DNA for the CDR3: TGTGCCAGCAGCCCCTATCCATATTTGCAGGGCGAGCAGTACTTC. It is translated as CASSPYPYLQGEQYF. This chain connects TRBV7-2 to TRBJ2-7, with a weak D call TRBD1 (5 bases). Per germline, CDR1 SGHTA and CDR2 FQGNSA. With 5 bases removed from V and 6 bases from J, the gap between germline ends came to 20 bases. The CDR3 contains 15 residues.

V gene TRBV7-9 combines with J gene TRBJ2-7, with no clear D. V shed 5 bases and J shed 0 bases, with 8 bases lying between them. This CDR3 comprises 13 residues. The V gene's germline CDR1 is SEHNR and CDR2 FQNEAQ (reference sequence). CDR3 DNA: TGTGCCAGCAGCAACCCGAGCTCCTACGAGCAGTACTTC. It encodes CASSNPSSYEQYF.

V is TRBV10-3 and J is TRBJ2-3; tentatively, D is TRBD1 (5 bases). The length of the CDR3 is 13 residues. Trimming took off 3 bases at V and 1 base at J, with 5 bases between the two ends. CDR1 is ENHRY and CDR2 is SYGVKD in the germline V gene. CDR3 DNA: TGTGCCATCAGTGACAGGGGCACAGATACGCAGTATTTT. This encodes CAISDRGTDTQYF.

In DNA form, the CDR3 reads TGTGCCAGTAGTACCAGGACAGGGGGCAATGAGCAGTTCTTC. As protein: CASSTRTGGNEQFF. This chain links TRBV19 with TRBJ2-1; 10 nucleotides align to TRBD1. The CDR3 has 14 amino acids. After removal of 4 bases from V and 6 bases from J, the junction contained 3 bases not matched to a gene. CDR1 is LNHDA and CDR2 is SQIVND in the germline V gene (reference sequence).

The chain joins TRBV27 to TRBJ2-7; 9 bases agree with TRBD1. Trimming took 2 bases from V and 1 from J; bases not matched to a gene: 3. Germline lookup yields CDR1 MNHEY and CDR2 SMNVEV (reference sequence). This CDR3 is built from 15 residues. The CDR3 DNA sequence: TGTGCCAGCAGTTTAAGGGGGACAGGGTCCTACGAGCAGTACTTC. This codes for CASSLRGTGSYEQYF.

The chain joins TRBV30 to TRBJ2-1, with D hard to call. CDR3 length: 11 residues. CDR1 is GTSNPN and CDR2 is SVGIG in the germline V gene (reference sequence). The V gene lost 3 bases and the J gene lost 9 bases, with 9 bases spanning the gap. The CDR3 protein is CAWSPISEQFF. The CDR3 DNA is TGTGCCTGGAGCCCCATCAGTGAGCAGTTCTTC.

The chain couples TRBV6-5 to TRBJ1-6; 12 bases fit TRBD1. The CDR3 runs to 15 residues. Germline V gives CDR1 MNHEY, CDR2 SVGAGI. The junction had 6 bases not matched to a gene; V was cut back by 6 bases and J by 9 bases. CDR3: CASRMGQGAFSPLHF. In DNA form, the CDR3 reads TGTGCCAGCAGAATGGGACAGGGGGCGTTTTCACCCCTCCACTTT.

The rearrangement links TRBV21-1 to TRBJ2-5; the D call of TRBD2 is as the table states it, not checked on the DNA. TRBV21-1 is a known pseudogene. This CDR3 has 14 residues. DNA for the CDR3: TGTGCCAGCAGCAAAGCGGAGGGCCAAGAGACCCAGTACTTC. Protein: CASSKAEGQETQYF.